The TCR beta chain under discussion was sequenced for a study of T cells expressing NK-cell markers. TCRdb reprocessed the 5' RACE reads and stores each CDR3 protein as one record, lacking DNA. This repertoire includes a few hundred thousand distinct CDR3 sequences. The CDR3 contains 15 residues. Per germline, CDR1 MNHNS and CDR2 SASEGT. V usage is TRBV6-1 and J usage is TRBJ1-2; with no DNA, the TCRdb D assignment of TRBD1 cannot be verified. The specimen sequenced was blood T cells: a sorted CD56 or NKG2C T cell subset, CD4+ or CD8+ T cells, or bulk PBMC T cells (not recorded which). The sequence came from a man between 18 and 69 years old in good health. Here the CDR3 reads CASSEEQVRGYGYTF.